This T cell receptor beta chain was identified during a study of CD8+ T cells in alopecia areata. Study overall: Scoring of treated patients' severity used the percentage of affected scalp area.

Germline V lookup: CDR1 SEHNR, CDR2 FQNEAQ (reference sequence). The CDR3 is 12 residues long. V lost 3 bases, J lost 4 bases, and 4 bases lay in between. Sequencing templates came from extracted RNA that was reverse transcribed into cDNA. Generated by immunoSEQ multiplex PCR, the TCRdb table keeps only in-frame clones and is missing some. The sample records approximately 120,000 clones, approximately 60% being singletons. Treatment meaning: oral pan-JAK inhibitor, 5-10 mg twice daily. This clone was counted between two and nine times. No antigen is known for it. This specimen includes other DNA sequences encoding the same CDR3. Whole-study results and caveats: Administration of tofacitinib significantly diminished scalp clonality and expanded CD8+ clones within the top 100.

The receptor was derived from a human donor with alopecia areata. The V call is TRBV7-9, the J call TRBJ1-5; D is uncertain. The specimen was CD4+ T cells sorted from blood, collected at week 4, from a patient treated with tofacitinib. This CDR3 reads CASSFGNQPQHF. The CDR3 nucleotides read TGTGCCAGCAGCTTCGGAAATCAGCCCCAGCATTTT. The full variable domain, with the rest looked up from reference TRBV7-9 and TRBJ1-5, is DTGVSQNPRHKITKRGQNVTFRCDPISEHNRLYWYRQTLGQGPEFLTYFQNEAQLEKSRLLSDRFSAERPKGSFSTLEIQRTEQGDSAMYLCASSFGNQPQHFGDGTRLSIL.